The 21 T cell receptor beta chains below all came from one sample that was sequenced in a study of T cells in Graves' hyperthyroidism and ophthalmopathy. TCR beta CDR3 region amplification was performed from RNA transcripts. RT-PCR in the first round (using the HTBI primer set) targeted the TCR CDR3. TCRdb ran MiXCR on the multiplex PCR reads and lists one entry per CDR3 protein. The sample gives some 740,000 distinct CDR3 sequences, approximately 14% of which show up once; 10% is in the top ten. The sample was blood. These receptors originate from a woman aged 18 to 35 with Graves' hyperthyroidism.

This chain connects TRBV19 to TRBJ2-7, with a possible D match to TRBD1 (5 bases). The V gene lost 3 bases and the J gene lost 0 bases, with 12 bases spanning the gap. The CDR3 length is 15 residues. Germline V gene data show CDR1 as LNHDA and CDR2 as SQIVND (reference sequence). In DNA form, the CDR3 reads TGTGCCAGTAGTATGGGAACAGGTAGCTCCTACGAGCAGTACTTC. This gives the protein CASSMGTGSSYEQYF. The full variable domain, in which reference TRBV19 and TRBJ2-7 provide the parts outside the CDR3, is DGGITQSPKYLFRKEGQNVTLSCEQNLNHDAMYWYRQDPGQGLRLIYYSQIVNDFQKGDIAEGYSVSREKKESFPLTVTSAQKNPTAFYLCASSMGTGSSYEQYFGPGTRLTVT.

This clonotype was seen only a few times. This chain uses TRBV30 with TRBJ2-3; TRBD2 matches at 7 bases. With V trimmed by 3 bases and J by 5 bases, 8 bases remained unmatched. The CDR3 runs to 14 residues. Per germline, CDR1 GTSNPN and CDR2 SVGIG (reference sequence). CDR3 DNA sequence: TGTGCCTGGAGGGCTAGCGGTAGGGGAGATACGCAGTATTTT. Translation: CAWRASGRGDTQYF.

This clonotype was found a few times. For the CDR3, the DNA is TGCAGCGATGGGGTATACAGGGCTTCGGATGAGCAGTTCTTC. Protein: CSDGVYRASDEQFF. The rearrangement joins TRBV29-1 to TRBJ2-1; tentative D call: TRBD1 (6 bases). The V gene's germline CDR1 is SQVTM and CDR2 ANQGSEA. The CDR3 is 14 residues long. V gave up 7 bases and J gave up 8 bases, with 21 bases separating them.

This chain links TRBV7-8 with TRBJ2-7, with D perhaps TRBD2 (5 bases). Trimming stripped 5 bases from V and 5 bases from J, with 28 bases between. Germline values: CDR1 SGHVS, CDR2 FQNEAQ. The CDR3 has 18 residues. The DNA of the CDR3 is TGTGCCAGCAGCCAGCTAGGGAGTTCAACCCCCGCGGCTGACGAGCAGTACTTC. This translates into CASSQLGSSTPAADEQYF.

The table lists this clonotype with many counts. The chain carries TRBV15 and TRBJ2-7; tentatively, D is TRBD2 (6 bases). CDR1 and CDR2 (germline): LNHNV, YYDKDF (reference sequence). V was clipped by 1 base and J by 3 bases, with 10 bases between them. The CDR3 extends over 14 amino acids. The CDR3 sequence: CATSRGGSGYEQYF. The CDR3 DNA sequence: TGTGCCACCAGCAGAGGTGGTAGCGGCTACGAGCAGTACTTC.

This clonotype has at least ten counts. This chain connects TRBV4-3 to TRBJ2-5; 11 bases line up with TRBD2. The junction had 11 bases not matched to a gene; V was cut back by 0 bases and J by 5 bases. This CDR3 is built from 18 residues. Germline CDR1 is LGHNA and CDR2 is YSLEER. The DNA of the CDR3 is TGCGCCAGCAGCCAAGATCACCCTAGCGGGGGGCGGGAGGAGACCCAGTACTTC. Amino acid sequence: CASSQDHPSGGREETQYF.

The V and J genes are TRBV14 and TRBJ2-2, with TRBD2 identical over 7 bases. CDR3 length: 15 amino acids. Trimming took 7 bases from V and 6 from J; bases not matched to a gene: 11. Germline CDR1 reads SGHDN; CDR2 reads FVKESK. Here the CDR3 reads CASNQSAGNSGELFF. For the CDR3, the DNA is TGTGCCAGCAACCAGTCAGCGGGAAACTCCGGGGAGCTGTTTTTT.

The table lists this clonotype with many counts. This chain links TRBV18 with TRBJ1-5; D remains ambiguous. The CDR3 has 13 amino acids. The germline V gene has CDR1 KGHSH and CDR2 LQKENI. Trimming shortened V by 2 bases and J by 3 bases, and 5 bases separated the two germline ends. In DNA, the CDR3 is TGTGCCAGCTCACCATCGGCCAATCAGCCCCAGCATTTT. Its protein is CASSPSANQPQHF.

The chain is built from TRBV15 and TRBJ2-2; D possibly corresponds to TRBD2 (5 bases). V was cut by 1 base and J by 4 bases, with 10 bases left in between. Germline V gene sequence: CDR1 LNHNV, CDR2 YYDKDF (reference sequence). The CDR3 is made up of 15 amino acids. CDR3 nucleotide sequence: TGTGCCACCAGCAGAGGAGGGTCCCCCACCGGGGAGCTGTTTTTT. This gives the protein CATSRGGSPTGELFF.

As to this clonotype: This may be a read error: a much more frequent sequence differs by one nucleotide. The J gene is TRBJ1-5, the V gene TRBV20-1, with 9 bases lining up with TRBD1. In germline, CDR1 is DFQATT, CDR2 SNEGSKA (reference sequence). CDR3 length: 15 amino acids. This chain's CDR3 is CSALTGGRGNQSQHF. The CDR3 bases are TGCAGTGCTCTTACAGGGGGCAGAGGCAATCAGTCCCAGCATTTT.

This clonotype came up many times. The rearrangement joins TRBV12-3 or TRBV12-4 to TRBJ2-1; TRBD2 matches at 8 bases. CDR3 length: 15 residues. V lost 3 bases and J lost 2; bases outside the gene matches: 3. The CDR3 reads CASSFGTSAYNEQFF. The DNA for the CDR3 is TGTGCCAGCAGTTTCGGGACTAGTGCCTACAATGAGCAGTTCTTC.

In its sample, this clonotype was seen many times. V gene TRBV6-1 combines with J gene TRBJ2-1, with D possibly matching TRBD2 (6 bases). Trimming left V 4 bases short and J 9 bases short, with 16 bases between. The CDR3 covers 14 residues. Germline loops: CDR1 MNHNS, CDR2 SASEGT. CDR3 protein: CASSGADGSSEQFF. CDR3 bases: TGTGCCAGCAGTGGAGCCGACGGGAGTAGTGAGCAGTTCTTC.

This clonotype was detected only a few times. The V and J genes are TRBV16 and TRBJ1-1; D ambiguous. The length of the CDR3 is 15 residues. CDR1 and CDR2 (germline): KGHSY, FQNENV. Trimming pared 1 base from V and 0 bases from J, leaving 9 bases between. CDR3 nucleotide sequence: TGTGCCAGCAGCCAATATATGGGTTTGAACACTGAAGCTTTCTTT. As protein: CASSQYMGLNTEAFF.

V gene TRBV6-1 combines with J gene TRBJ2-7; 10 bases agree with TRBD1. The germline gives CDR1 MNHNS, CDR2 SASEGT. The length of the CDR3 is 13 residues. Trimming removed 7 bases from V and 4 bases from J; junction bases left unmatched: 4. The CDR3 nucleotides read TGTGCCAGCAAAAGGGACAGGGGATACGAGCAGTACTTC. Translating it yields CASKRDRGYEQYF.

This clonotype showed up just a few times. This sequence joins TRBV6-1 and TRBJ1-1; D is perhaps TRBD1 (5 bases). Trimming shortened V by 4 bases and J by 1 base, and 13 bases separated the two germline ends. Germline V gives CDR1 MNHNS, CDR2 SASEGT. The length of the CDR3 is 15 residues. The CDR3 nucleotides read TGTGCCAGCAGTGCACAACAGGTTGGGAACACTGAAGCTTTCTTT. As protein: CASSAQQVGNTEAFF.

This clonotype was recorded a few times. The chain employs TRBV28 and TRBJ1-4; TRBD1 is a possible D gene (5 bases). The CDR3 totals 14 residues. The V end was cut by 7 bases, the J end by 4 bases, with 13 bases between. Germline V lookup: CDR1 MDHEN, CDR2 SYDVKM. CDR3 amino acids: CASNRGGGNEKLFF. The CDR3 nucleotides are TGTGCCAGCAACCGCGGGGGGGGTAATGAAAAACTGTTTTTT. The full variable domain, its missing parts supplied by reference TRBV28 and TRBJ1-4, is DVKVTQSSRYLVKRTGEKVFLECVQDMDHENMFWYRQDPGLGLRLIYFSYDVKMKEKGDIPEGYSVSREKKERFSLILESASTNQTSMYLCASNRGGGNEKLFFGSGTQLSVL.

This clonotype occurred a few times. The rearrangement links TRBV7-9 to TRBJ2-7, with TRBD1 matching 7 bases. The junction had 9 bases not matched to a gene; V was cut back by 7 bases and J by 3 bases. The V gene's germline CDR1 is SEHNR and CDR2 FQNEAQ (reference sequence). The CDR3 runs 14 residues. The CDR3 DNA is TGTGCCAGCACGTTGGGGGACAGCGGCTACGAGCAGTACTTC. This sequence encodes CASTLGDSGYEQYF.

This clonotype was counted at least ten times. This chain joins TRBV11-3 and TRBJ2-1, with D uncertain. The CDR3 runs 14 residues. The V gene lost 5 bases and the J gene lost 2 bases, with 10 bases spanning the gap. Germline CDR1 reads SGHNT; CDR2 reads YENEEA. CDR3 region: CASSPVGPYNEQFF. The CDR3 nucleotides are TGTGCCAGCAGCCCGGTAGGTCCCTACAATGAGCAGTTCTTC.

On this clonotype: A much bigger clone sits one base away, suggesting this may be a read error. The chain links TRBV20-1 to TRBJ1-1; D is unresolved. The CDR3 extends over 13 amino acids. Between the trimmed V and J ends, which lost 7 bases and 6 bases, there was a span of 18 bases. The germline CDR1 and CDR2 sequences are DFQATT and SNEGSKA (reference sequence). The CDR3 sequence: CSVYNRLHAEAFF. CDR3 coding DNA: TGCAGTGTATACAATCGGCTTCATGCTGAAGCTTTCTTT.

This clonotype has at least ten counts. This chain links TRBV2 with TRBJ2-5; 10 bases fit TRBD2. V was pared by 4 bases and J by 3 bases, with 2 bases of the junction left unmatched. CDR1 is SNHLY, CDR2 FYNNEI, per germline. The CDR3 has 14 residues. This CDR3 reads CASSVGLAEETQYF. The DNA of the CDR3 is TGTGCCAGCAGTGTTGGACTAGCGGAAGAGACCCAGTACTTC.

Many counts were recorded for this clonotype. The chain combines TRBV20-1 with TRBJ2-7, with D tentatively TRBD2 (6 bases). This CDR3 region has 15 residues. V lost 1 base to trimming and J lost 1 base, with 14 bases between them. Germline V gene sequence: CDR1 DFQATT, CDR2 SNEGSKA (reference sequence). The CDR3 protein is CSARGGAGRSYEQYF. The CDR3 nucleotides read TGCAGTGCTAGAGGGGGAGCGGGCCGTTCCTACGAGCAGTACTTC.